This T cell receptor beta chain was identified in a study of T cell responses to AZD1222 COVID-19 vaccine. Germline CDR1 and CDR2: KGHSH and LQKENI. V shed 2 bases and J shed 0 bases, with 5 bases lying between them. The CDR3 contains 14 residues. Produced via immunoSEQ multiplex PCR; TCRdb's table is partial and in-frame only. The repertoire holds 120,000 or so clones, with roughly nine tenths as singletons. Comment on this clone: As yet, its antigen is unknown.

Findings and caveats of the study: Two AZD1222 doses significantly raised spike-specific TCR breadth and depth over controls. Repertoire sampling was restricted to post-peak T cell response timepoints. At 160-218 and 743-854, vaccine-associated CD4 TCRs were dominant, and they spanned spike.

The sequencing here drew on peripheral blood, taken on day 0 of AZD1222 vaccination. The origin of this receptor is an adult in good health. V and J are TRBV18 and TRBJ1-3; D remains ambiguous. CDR3 sequence: CASSPKNSGNTIYF. DNA of the CDR3: TGTGCCAGCTCACCAAAGAACTCTGGAAACACCATATATTTT.